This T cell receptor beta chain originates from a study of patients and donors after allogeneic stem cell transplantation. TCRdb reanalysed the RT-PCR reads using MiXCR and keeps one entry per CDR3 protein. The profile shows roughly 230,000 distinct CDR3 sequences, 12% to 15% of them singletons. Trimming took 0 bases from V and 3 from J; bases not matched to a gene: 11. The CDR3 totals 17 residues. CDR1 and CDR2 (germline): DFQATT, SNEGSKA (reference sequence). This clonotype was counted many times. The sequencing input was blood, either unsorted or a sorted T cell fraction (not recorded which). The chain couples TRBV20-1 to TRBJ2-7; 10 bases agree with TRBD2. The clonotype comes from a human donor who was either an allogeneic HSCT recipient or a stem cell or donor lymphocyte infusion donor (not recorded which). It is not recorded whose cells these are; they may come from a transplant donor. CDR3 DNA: TGCAGTGCTAGAGATTCGGGTAAACTAGCGGGAATCTACGAGCAGTACTTC. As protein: CSARDSGKLAGIYEQYF.